This T cell receptor (beta chain) was obtained from a study of OX40 agonist ivuxolimab in advanced cancers. Across the study: The patients got ivuxolimab, which is an agonistic anti-OX40 (CD134) antibody.

Study-level findings and limits: CD4+ and CD8+ blood T cells expanded clonally by week 6 at 0.1 to 3.0 mg/kg.

V trimming: 6 bases; J trimming: 6 bases; junction bases outside the gene matches: 8. CDR3 length: 14 residues. Germline assignment: CDR1 SNHLY and CDR2 FYNNEI. With regard to this clone: The target antigen is unknown.

Sequencing used immunoSEQ multiplex PCR; TCRdb keeps in-frame clones, though not all of them. This table holds tens of thousands of clones, less than 85% found once. The V and J genes are TRBV2 and TRBJ1-1; 9 bases line up with TRBD1. The receptor was isolated from an adult with an advanced solid tumor such as melanoma, head and neck, liver or kidney cancer. The sequenced sample was CD4+ or CD8+ T cells sorted from blood, obtained in a trial of the OX40 agonist ivuxolimab. The CDR3 coding sequence is TGTGCCAGCAGGGGGACAGGGATCAATGCTGAAGCTTTCTTT. Residues: CASRGTGINAEAFF. The full variable domain, completed using reference TRBV2 and TRBJ1-1, is EPEVTQTPSHQVTQMGQEVILRCVPISNHLYFYWYRQILGQKVEFLVSFYNNEISEKSEIFDDQFSVERPDGSNFTLKIRSTKLEDSAMYFCASRGTGINAEAFFGQGTRLTVV.